This TCR beta chain was sequenced for a study of metastatic and nonmetastatic thyroid tumors. Overall study: For malignant and benign thyroid patients, tumor or nodule tissue and blood were the sources whose repertoires were compared.

From germline, CDR1 is SGHRS and CDR2 YFSETQ. This CDR3 has 12 amino acids. With 5 bases removed from V and 1 base from J, the gap between germline ends came to 6 bases. In the authors' methods: Researchers built a distant-metastasis classifier for papillary thyroid cancer that drew on CDR3 differences across clinicopathological groups. TCRdb re-clonotyped the PCR reads via MiXCR. TCRdb's processing, not the authors' own work, is the source of the V and J calls. This sample has tens of thousands of clones, with around 20% found just once. As regards this clone: Its antigen is not identified. This CDR3 fails to terminate in the conserved phenylalanine or tryptophan, so it likely reflects a read error.

Patients had received no treatment of any kind before thyroid surgery. Study-level results: Relative to benign nodules, malignant thyroid tumors were reportedly characterized by significantly elevated TCR beta diversity in blood and tumor.

The sequencing sample was made of blood. The sequence came from a female donor with papillary thyroid cancer or a benign thyroid nodule (not recorded which). Some clones in this sample may be carry-over from other donors' samples. The chain is built from TRBV5-1 and TRBJ1-2; D is unclear. For the CDR3, the DNA is TGCGCCAGCAGTGCCGATAACTATGGCTACACCCTC. Protein product: CASSADNYGYTL.